This T cell receptor (beta chain) is drawn from a study of OX40 agonist ivuxolimab in advanced cancers. The CDR3 totals 16 residues. The germline V gene encodes CDR1 SGHAT and CDR2 FQNNGV. V lost 5 bases to trimming and J lost 5 bases; unmatched junction nucleotides: 8. Study-wide findings and caveats: In CD8+ T cells, expanded clones were on average more numerous than in CD4+.

Using immunoSEQ multiplex PCR, the repertoire was profiled, and TCRdb retains in-frame clones only, with some absent. This sample carries roughly 77,000 clones, roughly 92% of them seen once, and the ten largest clones take around 10%. Autoimmune disease history or systemic immunosuppression barred patients. This clone was recorded only once. The antigen remains unidentified. The genes are TRBV11-2 and TRBJ2-3; 12 bases match TRBD2. This specimen consisted of CD4+ or CD8+ T cells sorted from blood, obtained in a trial of the OX40 agonist ivuxolimab. The sequence came from an adult with an advanced solid tumor such as melanoma, head and neck, liver or kidney cancer. CDR3 DNA: TGTGCCAGCAGCCTTCCGGGACTAGCGGGCTTAGATACGCAGTATTTT. It is translated as CASSLPGLAGLDTQYF. Combining the CDR3 with reference TRBV11-2 and TRBJ2-3 gives the whole variable domain EAGVAQSPRYKIIEKRQSVAFWCNPISGHATLYWYQQILGQGPKLLIQFQNNGVVDDSQLPKDRFSAERLKGVDSTLKIQPAKLEDSAVYLCASSLPGLAGLDTQYFGPGTRLTVL.